The 26 T cell receptor beta chains below all came from one sample that was sequenced in a study of shared clonotypes between healthy human individuals. Measured with immunoSEQ multiplex PCR; TCRdb has only the in-frame clones, and not every one. Of some 500,000 clones in the sample, 95% to 97% were seen once. Sequences were obtained from naive CD4+ T cells sorted from blood. Subset indicated: CD45RA+ positively selected. The receptors stem from a woman aged 25 to 39 in good health.

The chain carries TRBV28 and TRBJ1-5; D remains ambiguous. V lost 3 bases to trimming and J lost 1 base, with 10 bases between them. The CDR3 runs to 15 residues. Germline loops: CDR1 MDHEN, CDR2 SYDVKM. The CDR3 sequence: CASSLPLSSNQPQHF. DNA for the CDR3: TGTGCCAGCAGTTTGCCGCTCTCAAGCAATCAGCCCCAGCATTTT.

This rearrangement joins TRBV27 to TRBJ2-7, with 8 bases identical to TRBD2. Germline CDR1 and CDR2: MNHEY and SMNVEV (reference sequence). Unmatched junction bases numbered 10, after V lost 6 bases and J lost 3 bases. This CDR3 region has 15 residues. CDR3 in amino acids: CASRKLADPNYEQYF. CDR3 DNA sequence: TGTGCCAGCAGGAAACTAGCGGATCCCAACTACGAGCAGTACTTC.

The chain carries TRBV29-1 and TRBJ2-1; 10 bases are a match to TRBD2. Germline V gene lookup returns CDR1 SQVTM and CDR2 ANQGSEA. V lost 4 bases to trimming and J lost 3 bases; unmatched junction nucleotides: 9. The CDR3 extends over 16 amino acids. In DNA, the CDR3 is TGCAGCGTTGTTGGGCTAGCGGGAGAACACTACAATGAGCAGTTCTTC. Protein product: CSVVGLAGEHYNEQFF.

The V call is TRBV28, the J call TRBJ2-5; 9 bases match TRBD1. The assigned J gene may be wrong: the sequence end matches TRBJ2-7 better. The CDR3 runs to 19 residues. CDR1 MDHEN and CDR2 SYDVKM come from the germline V gene. The CDR3 is CASSFGYRGLAGSYYEQYF. The DNA of the CDR3 is TGTGCCAGCAGTTTTGGATACAGGGGGCTCGCGGGGTCCTACTACGAGCAGTACTTC.

The chain carries TRBV5-1 and TRBJ2-3, with D possibly TRBD1 on 5 matching bases. Trimming stripped 0 bases from V and 2 bases from J, with 16 bases between. The CDR3 has 17 residues. Germline loops: CDR1 SGHRS, CDR2 YFSETQ. CDR3 amino acids: CASSLDVLGPLTDTQYF. The CDR3 nucleotides are TGCGCCAGCAGCTTGGATGTTTTGGGGCCTCTCACAGATACGCAGTATTTT. The variable domain in full, with the rest retrieved from reference TRBV5-1 and TRBJ2-3, is KAGVTQTPRYLIKTRGQQVTLSCSPISGHRSVSWYQQTPGQGLQFLFEYFSETQRNKGNFPGRFSGRQFSNSRSEMNVSTLELGDSALYLCASSLDVLGPLTDTQYFGPGTRLTVL.

The chain links TRBV18 to TRBJ1-5, with 8 bases identical to TRBD1. The CDR3 length is 14 residues. Germline V gives CDR1 KGHSH, CDR2 LQKENI. The junction had 2 bases not matched to a gene; V was cut back by 4 bases and J by 3 bases. Here the CDR3 DNA reads TGTGCCAGCTCACAGGACAGGGACAATCAGCCCCAGCATTTT. This translates into CASSQDRDNQPQHF. The full variable domain, in which reference TRBV18 and TRBJ1-5 provide the parts outside the CDR3, is NAGVMQNPRHLVRRRGQEARLRCSPMKGHSHVYWYRQLPEEGLKFMVYLQKENIIDESGMPKERFSAEFPKEGPSILRIQQVVRGDSAAYFCASSQDRDNQPQHFGDGTRLSIL.

Note on this clone: The identical CDR3 is also encoded by other nucleotide sequences in the sample. This chain uses TRBV28 with TRBJ2-7, with D unclear. The germline V gene encodes CDR1 MDHEN and CDR2 SYDVKM. This CDR3 comprises 11 residues. V dropped 6 bases and J dropped 3 bases, with 6 bases sitting between them. The chain's CDR3 is CASRGIYEQYF. The CDR3 nucleotides are TGTGCCAGCAGGGGGATCTACGAGCAGTACTTC.

The chain links TRBV7-9 to TRBJ2-3; 12 bases match TRBD2. CDR1 and CDR2 (germline): SEHNR, FQNEAQ (reference sequence). This CDR3 region has 15 residues. The junction had 4 bases not matched to a gene; V was cut back by 5 bases and J by 4 bases. CDR3 residues: CASSTTSGRSDTQYF. In DNA, the CDR3 is TGTGCCAGCAGCACGACTAGCGGGAGATCAGATACGCAGTATTTT.

The chain couples TRBV27 to TRBJ2-7; D is undetermined. Per the germline V gene, CDR1 is MNHEY and CDR2 is SMNVEV (reference sequence). The CDR3 totals 15 residues. V was trimmed by 1 base and J by 1 base, leaving 11 bases between them. The CDR3 protein is CASSLYPSGSYEQYF. CDR3 sequence (DNA): TGTGCCAGCAGTTTATACCCCTCCGGGTCCTACGAGCAGTACTTC.

The chain recombines TRBV5-6 with TRBJ2-5; D unresolved. The CDR3 has 16 amino acids. V was cut by 0 bases and J by 2 bases, with 14 bases left in between. Germline V lookup: CDR1 SGHDT, CDR2 YYEEEE. The CDR3: CASSLGISQEQETQYF. Written as DNA, the CDR3 is TGTGCCAGCAGCTTGGGAATTTCCCAAGAACAAGAGACCCAGTACTTC.

The chain links TRBV5-4 to TRBJ2-2; 10 bases fit TRBD1. V trimming: 4 bases; J trimming: 4 bases; junction bases outside the gene matches: 19. There are 20 residues in the CDR3. From germline, CDR1 is SGHNT and CDR2 YYREEE (reference sequence). The CDR3 loop is CASSPAYGGQGLRGTGELFF. The DNA of the CDR3 is TGTGCCAGCAGCCCAGCCTACGGGGGACAGGGGTTGCGAGGCACCGGGGAGCTGTTTTTT.

The V call is TRBV28, the J call TRBJ2-7, with 9 bases identical to TRBD1. This CDR3 is 13 amino acids long. CDR1 and CDR2 (germline): MDHEN, SYDVKM. The V and J ends lost 8 bases and 2 bases, in that order; junction bases with no gene match: 4. The CDR3 loop is CASRQGGTYEQYF. The CDR3 coding sequence is TGTGCCAGCCGACAGGGGGGAACCTACGAGCAGTACTTC. Supplemented by reference TRBV28 and TRBJ2-7, the full variable domain reads DVKVTQSSRYLVKRTGEKVFLECVQDMDHENMFWYRQDPGLGLRLIYFSYDVKMKEKGDIPEGYSVSREKKERFSLILESASTNQTSMYLCASRQGGTYEQYFGPGTRLTVT.

V usage is TRBV6-4 and J usage is TRBJ1-6, with D possibly matching TRBD1 (5 bases). Germline assignment: CDR1 MRHNA and CDR2 SNTAGT. V lost 6 bases, J lost 0 bases, and 9 bases lay in between. This CDR3 region has 15 residues. The CDR3 DNA reads as TGTGCCAGCAGAGCCCAGGGCTCCTATAATTCACCCCTCCACTTT. This codes for CASRAQGSYNSPLHF.

On this clone itself: In the same sample, other DNA sequences code for this CDR3. The rearrangement uses TRBV28 and TRBJ1-1; D is uncertain. There are 13 residues in the CDR3. Germline CDR1 is MDHEN and CDR2 is SYDVKM. Trimming removed 5 bases from V and 3 bases from J, with 10 bases in between. CDR3 nucleotides: TGTGCCAGCAGTCTCCTTGGGGACACTGAAGCTTTCTTT. Translated, it gives CASSLLGDTEAFF.

The J gene is TRBJ2-7, the V gene TRBV6-5; 7 bases agree with TRBD2. The CDR3 is made up of 14 amino acids. V gave up 0 bases and J gave up 5 bases; unmatched junction bases: 4. Germline V CDR1 and CDR2: MNHEY, SVGAGI. The CDR3: CASSYSGGSHEQYF. CDR3 sequence (DNA): TGTGCCAGCAGTTACTCGGGGGGGTCGCACGAGCAGTACTTC.

The V and J genes are TRBV6-5 and TRBJ1-5, with D perhaps TRBD1 (5 bases). This CDR3 has 15 amino acids. Trimming stripped 0 bases from V and 2 bases from J, with 8 bases between. Germline V gene data show CDR1 as MNHEY and CDR2 as SVGAGI. CDR3 loop: CASSYSGGGNQPQHF. In DNA form, the CDR3 reads TGTGCCAGCAGTTACTCCGGGGGGGGCAATCAGCCCCAGCATTTT.

V gene TRBV2 combines with J gene TRBJ1-1, with unresolved D. The CDR3 extends over 14 amino acids. Trimming left V 3 bases short and J 1 base short, with 9 bases between. Germline values: CDR1 SNHLY, CDR2 FYNNEI. In nucleotides, the CDR3 is TGTGCCAGCAGTGATCTGTCCCGGAACACTGAAGCTTTCTTT. Translated: CASSDLSRNTEAFF.

The V call is TRBV10-3, the J call TRBJ1-5; the D is unclear. The CDR3 totals 16 residues. Germline values: CDR1 ENHRY, CDR2 SYGVKD. The V and J ends lost 0 bases and 0 bases respectively, with 9 bases between them. CDR3 sequence reads: CAISESGRYSNQPQHF. CDR3 coding DNA: TGTGCCATCAGTGAGTCCGGACGGTATAGCAATCAGCCCCAGCATTTT.

The chain links TRBV7-2 to TRBJ2-2; no firm D call. CDR3 length equals 14 residues. V lost 3 bases and J 5 bases, leaving 10 bases between the germline ends. Germline V CDR1 and CDR2: SGHTA, FQGNSA. The CDR3 DNA reads as TGTGCCAGCAGCTTTACCAGTGGGACCGGGGAGCTGTTTTTT. Protein product: CASSFTSGTGELFF.

The chain employs TRBV9 and TRBJ2-7; 7 bases line up with TRBD2. The CDR3 sequence is 15 residues long. The germline V gene has CDR1 SGDLS and CDR2 YYNGEE. The V segment lost 0 bases and the J segment 1 base; nucleotides outside the gene matches: 4. The CDR3 DNA reads as TGTGCCAGCAGCGTAGACGGGGGAGGGTCCTACGAGCAGTACTTC. Its protein is CASSVDGGGSYEQYF.

The chain employs TRBV7-6 and TRBJ2-7, with D possibly TRBD2 on 7 matching bases. CDR1 SGHVS and CDR2 FNYEAQ come from the germline V gene. The germline V and J ends were trimmed by 3 bases and 5 bases, with 20 bases remaining between them. This CDR3 has 16 amino acids. The CDR3 nucleotides read TGTGCCAGCAGCTTCGGAGTGCGGGGGCGCGAGGACGAGCAGTACTTC. Translated: CASSFGVRGREDEQYF.

The chain uses TRBV28 and TRBJ1-1; D possibly corresponds to TRBD1 (5 bases). The V gene's germline CDR1 is MDHEN and CDR2 SYDVKM. V dropped 3 bases and J dropped 7 bases, with 15 bases sitting between them. CDR3 length: 14 amino acids. The CDR3 DNA is TGTGCCAGCAGTTTTTGGGGGTCTCAGCGTGAAGCTTTCTTT. It translates to CASSFWGSQREAFF.

V is TRBV5-1 and J is TRBJ2-3; D uncertain. This CDR3 contains 16 residues. Germline values: CDR1 SGHRS, CDR2 YFSETQ. V dropped 0 bases and J dropped 0 bases, with 11 bases sitting between them. The CDR3 DNA sequence: TGCGCCAGCAGCTTGGGGGCAGATCCTAGCACAGATACGCAGTATTTT. It is translated as CASSLGADPSTDTQYF.

This chain joins TRBV7-9 and TRBJ2-2, with D possibly being TRBD1 or TRBD2 (5 bases each). V was trimmed by 3 bases and J by 1 base, leaving 12 bases between them. This CDR3 has 16 amino acids. The germline CDR1 and CDR2 sequences are SEHNR and FQNEAQ (reference sequence). CDR3 sequence: CASSLAGTVNTGELFF. The CDR3 DNA reads as TGTGCCAGCAGCTTGGCCGGGACGGTGAACACCGGGGAGCTGTTTTTT.

V and J are TRBV6-1 and TRBJ1-2; unclear D gene. Germline values: CDR1 MNHNS, CDR2 SASEGT. V was cut by 2 bases and J by 7 bases, with 8 bases left in between. CDR3 length equals 12 residues. For the CDR3, the DNA is TGTGCCAGCAGTGAACCATATAGTGGCTACACCTTC. This codes for CASSEPYSGYTF.

J is TRBJ2-1 and V is TRBV5-1; 10 bases fit TRBD2. The germline CDR1 and CDR2 sequences are SGHRS and YFSETQ. CDR3 size: 17 residues. V shed 0 bases, J shed 6 bases, and the junction held 9 bases outside the gene matches. CDR3 sequence: CASSLGVAGGLGNEQFF. The DNA for the CDR3 is TGCGCCAGCAGCTTGGGGGTAGCGGGAGGTCTAGGCAATGAGCAGTTCTTC.